Presented here are 15 T cell receptor beta chains from one specimen sequenced in a study of cytomegalovirus exposure and HLA in healthy donors (TCRdb year 2017). The receptor library was made with the immunoSEQ multiplex PCR assay. For the multiplex PCR, a mixture combining 60 forward primers for TCR Vbeta segments and 13 reverse primers for TCR Jbeta segments was used. TCRdb's version of the immuneACCESS table is confined to in-frame rearrangements and falls short of the full clone set. An unresolved V gene accounts for under half of the shortfall where checked; the remainder is of unknown origin. The sample records 110,000 or so clones, about three quarters of which are singletons. The leading ten clones occupy roughly 5% of the sample. The sequencing input was PBMCs. The receptors shown here come from a male donor in good health and CMV-seronegative.

The chain's CDR3 is CASSTGQGIYEQYF. Written as DNA, the CDR3 is TGTGCCAGCAGCACCGGACAGGGGATTTACGAGCAGTACTTC. This chain connects TRBV9 to TRBJ2-7, with 9 bases matching TRBD1. This CDR3 comprises 14 residues. Germline V gives CDR1 SGDLS, CDR2 YYNGEE. V trimming: 4 bases; J trimming: 4 bases; junction bases outside the gene matches: 6.

This chain uses TRBV5-4 with TRBJ2-7; 12 bases fit TRBD1. The CDR3 is 14 amino acids. Germline assignment: CDR1 SGHNT and CDR2 YYREEE (reference sequence). With 4 bases clipped from V and 6 bases from J, the junction kept 5 bases outside the gene matches. The CDR3, as DNA: TGTGCCAGCAGCCCGGGGACAGGGGGCGGCGAGCAGTACTTC. The encoded protein is CASSPGTGGGEQYF.

This clone has more than one count but fewer than ten. This chain connects TRBV27 to TRBJ2-7; 8 bases are shared with TRBD2. V trimming: 6 bases; J trimming: 3 bases; junction bases outside the gene matches: 10. CDR1 and CDR2 (germline): MNHEY, SMNVEV (reference sequence). The CDR3 runs 15 residues. The CDR3 nucleotides are TGTGCCAGCAGGACTCTTAGCGGGACCTACTACGAGCAGTACTTC. This encodes CASRTLSGTYYEQYF.

Details on this clone: One base separates it from a far larger clone, so it is likely a read error. At the DNA level, this CDR3 is encoded by other sequences in the same sample as well. The V call is TRBV7-9, the J call TRBJ1-1; D might be TRBD1 (5 bases). Germline lookup yields CDR1 SEHNR and CDR2 FQNEAQ (reference sequence). The CDR3 has 16 residues. The CDR3 sequence is CASSLASSGGVTEAFF. CDR3 DNA: TGTGCCAGCAGCTTAGCGTCTTCCGGGGGTGTCACTGAAGCTTTTTTT.

The J gene is TRBJ1-5, the V gene TRBV28; 7 nucleotides match TRBD1. CDR3 size: 14 residues. V was pared by 7 bases and J by 4 bases, with 7 bases of the junction left unmatched. CDR1 is MDHEN, CDR2 SYDVKM, per germline. CDR3 DNA sequence: TGTGCCAGCACCACCGACAGGGTAAATCAGCCCCAGCATTTT. Translated, it gives CASTTDRVNQPQHF.

The chain carries TRBV5-1 and TRBJ2-3; 12 bases are shared with TRBD2. The germline V gene has CDR1 SGHRS and CDR2 YFSETQ. V shed 4 bases, J shed 4 bases, and the junction held 1 base outside the gene matches. The CDR3 loop spans 14 amino acids. The CDR3 spells CASSLAGGSDTQYF. DNA of the CDR3: TGCGCCAGCAGCCTAGCGGGAGGGTCAGATACGCAGTATTTT.

This chain joins TRBV9 and TRBJ2-2, with 8 positions matching TRBD1. After removal of 3 bases from V and 7 bases from J, the junction contained 8 bases not matched to a gene. The CDR3 spans 15 residues. Germline V gives CDR1 SGDLS, CDR2 YYNGEE. In nucleotides, the CDR3 is TGTGCCAGCAGCGCCTCGCCAACAGGGGGCGGGGAGCTGTTTTTT. Protein sequence: CASSASPTGGGELFF.

This sequence joins TRBV19 and TRBJ2-2; 12 bases fit TRBD2. The CDR3 sequence is 16 residues long. Germline CDR1 reads LNHDA; CDR2 reads SQIVND (reference sequence). After removal of 6 bases from V and 2 bases from J, the junction contained 4 bases not matched to a gene. The CDR3 sequence is CASSLLAGGNTGELFF. The CDR3 region has the DNA TGTGCCAGTAGCTTACTAGCGGGAGGAAACACCGGGGAGCTGTTTTTT.

This clone showed up just a few times. This rearrangement joins TRBV6-5 to TRBJ2-1; 9 positions agree with TRBD2. Germline trimming cut 2 bases from V and 6 bases from J; bases unmatched to any gene: 5. The CDR3 extends over 15 amino acids. CDR1 is MNHEY and CDR2 is SVGAGI in the germline V gene. CDR3 DNA sequence: TGTGCCAGCAGTTACCCGGCTAGCGGGATCAATGAGCAGTTCTTC. Amino acid sequence: CASSYPASGINEQFF.

V is TRBV6-5 and J is TRBJ1-2; D remains ambiguous. This CDR3 has 15 amino acids. The V gene's germline CDR1 is MNHEY and CDR2 SVGAGI. V lost 0 bases and J lost 7, with 15 bases in between. CDR3 in DNA: TGTGCCAGCAGTTACTCGAGCGGGAGCTTTGGTGGCTACACCTTC. Protein: CASSYSSGSFGGYTF.

The chain couples TRBV4-3 to TRBJ1-1, with TRBD1 matching over 12 bases. The trim removed 2 bases at V and 4 bases at J, leaving 11 bases unmatched. The germline V gene encodes CDR1 LGHNA and CDR2 YSLEER. This CDR3 region has 18 residues. In DNA, the CDR3 is TGCGCCAGCAGCCAACACTGGGACAGGGGGCCACCCGGCACTGAAGCTTTCTTT. It is translated as CASSQHWDRGPPGTEAFF.

A note on this clone: At one boundary the junction diverges from the germline segment, which might be a read error. The CDR3 coding sequence is TGTGCCAGCAGCCAAGGACTAGCGGGGATCACAAATACGCAGTATTTT. It yields the protein CASSQGLAGITNTQYF. The V and J genes are TRBV7-3 and TRBJ2-3; 12 positions agree with TRBD2. The CDR3 covers 16 residues. The V gene's germline CDR1 is SGHTA and CDR2 FQGTGA.

This chain uses TRBV7-2 with TRBJ2-7; TRBD2 is a possible D gene (6 bases). Germline CDR1 is SGHTA and CDR2 is FQGNSA. V shed 4 bases and J shed 3 bases, with 22 bases lying between them. This CDR3 spans 17 amino acids. Here the CDR3 reads CASSSRPSAQSGYEQYF. The CDR3 nucleotides read TGTGCCAGCAGCTCGAGACCTAGCGCTCAATCGGGCTACGAGCAGTACTTC.

The V gene is TRBV5-1, the J gene TRBJ1-1; D is uncertain. V shed 2 bases and J shed 4 bases, with 18 bases lying between them. The CDR3 loop spans 16 amino acids. Germline lookup yields CDR1 SGHRS and CDR2 YFSETQ. Here the CDR3 DNA reads TGCGCCAGCAGCTTAAAACAGCCCAGTACGAGCACTGAAGCTTTCTTT. Translated: CASSLKQPSTSTEAFF.

The V and J genes are TRBV15 and TRBJ2-1; 12 nucleotides match TRBD2. The CDR3 consists of 17 residues. V lost 0 bases and J lost 2; bases outside the gene matches: 2. Germline V gene data show CDR1 as LNHNV and CDR2 as YYDKDF (reference sequence). CDR3 residues: CATSRDGLAGTYNEQFF. In DNA form, the CDR3 reads TGTGCCACCAGCAGAGATGGACTAGCGGGGACCTACAATGAGCAGTTCTTC.